The clone carrying this T cell receptor (beta chain) has more than one count but fewer than ten. Its cognate antigen is unknown. Sequencing of the DNA from cultured CD4+ T cells was carried out with the Oncomine TCR Beta short-read assay. From the PCR reads, TCRdb called clonotypes with MiXCR, one entry per CDR3 protein. The sample consists of more than 15,000 distinct CDR3 sequences, roughly 46% of them appearing once. These data come from a study of vaccination and CD4 T cells after COVID-19. Study summary: Each participant underwent a two-dose regimen of either the BNT162b2 or the mRNA-1273 vaccine. Post-COVID draws followed diagnosis by a median around 100 days (range 35 to 161). Control cultures were supplied with a CEFX pool, an HIV-1 Nef pool, or no peptide at all. The peptides that stimulated the cells were overlapping spike peptides from SARS-CoV-2, HCoV-NL63, HCoV-OC43 and HCoV-229E.

Treatment meaning: roughly 11-day PBMC culture with coronavirus spike peptide pools or control peptides (ViraFEST assay). Germline V gives CDR1 SGHVS, CDR2 FNYEAQ. V dropped 5 bases and J dropped 5; count of bases not matched to a gene: 5. This CDR3 has 14 amino acids. The receptor comes from a human donor who had recovered from COVID-19. Specimen: CD4+ T cells from blood, cultured in vitro, collected before SARS-CoV-2 vaccination. This sequence joins TRBV7-6 and TRBJ2-5; 10 bases agree with TRBD1. In nucleotides, the CDR3 is TGTGCCAGCAGCCGGGACAGGGGAATGGAGACCCAGTACTTC. Translating it yields CASSRDRGMETQYF.